This TCR beta chain was recorded in a study of yellow fever vaccine responses in identical twins. General study findings and limits: Twins reportedly had a vaccine T cell response that seemed partly convergent, partly personalized.

One entry per CDR3 protein, called by TCRdb with MiXCR from the RT-PCR reads. Of fewer than 4,500 distinct CDR3 sequences listed, about 86% are singletons. With respect to this clonotype: Its antigen is currently unknown.

This receptor was taken from a woman between 18 and 29 years old who received the yellow fever vaccine. The starting material was T cells from blood (PBMCs), unsorted or a sorted subset (not recorded which), obtained before or after yellow fever vaccination (not recorded which).

This chain's CDR3 is CATSRAGTGFFNEQFF. CDR3 in DNA: TGTGCCACCAGCAGAGCCGGGACAGGGTTCTTCAATGAGCAGTTCTTC. This chain connects TRBV15 to TRBJ2-1; 9 nucleotides match TRBD1. The CDR3 length is 16 residues. V dropped 1 base and J dropped 6; count of bases not matched to a gene: 7. Germline CDR1 is LNHNV and CDR2 is YYDKDF (reference sequence). The full variable domain, completed using reference TRBV15 and TRBJ2-1, is DAMVIQNPRYQVTQFGKPVTLSCSQTLNHNVMYWYQQKSSQAPKLLFHYYDKDFNNEADTPDNFQSRRPNTSFCFLDIRSPGLGDTAMYLCATSRAGTGFFNEQFFGPGTRLTVL.